This T cell receptor beta chain is drawn from a study of blood T cell repertoires in COVID-19. In the study overall: Acute and convalescent COVID-19 samples came from the United States, Italy and Spain. The cDNA or gDNA used as material had been derived from T cells, B-cell-depleted T cells, or PBMCs.

In the source study's methods: The assay estimated nucleated cells by amplifying reference gene primers. Measured with immunoSEQ multiplex PCR; TCRdb has only the in-frame clones, and not every one. The DNA was the basis for D and trimming; V, J and clone size are from that table. The sample records roughly 330,000 clones, around 90% being singletons. This CDR3 comprises 15 residues. Germline lookup yields CDR1 SGHAT and CDR2 FQNNGV. J lost 4 bases, V lost 5 bases, and 10 bases had no gene match. Sequenced sample: peripheral blood. The sequence came from a young man who had recovered from COVID-19. This rearrangement joins TRBV11-2 to TRBJ2-7, with TRBD2 matching 8 bases. CDR3 in DNA: TGTGCCAGCAGCGGTGCGGGGGGCATCGGGTACGAGCAGTACTTC. This encodes CASSGAGGIGYEQYF. Full variable domain (remainder filled in from reference TRBV11-2 and TRBJ2-7): EAGVAQSPRYKIIEKRQSVAFWCNPISGHATLYWYQQILGQGPKLLIQFQNNGVVDDSQLPKDRFSAERLKGVDSTLKIQPAKLEDSAVYLCASSGAGGIGYEQYFGPGTRLTVT.